This T cell receptor (beta chain) comes out of a study of early T cells in non-severe SARS-CoV-2 infection. The library protocol tagged individual cDNA molecules with unique molecular identifiers. TCRdb re-called the 5' RACE reads through MiXCR, storing one row per CDR3 protein. The data hold approximately 71,000 distinct CDR3 sequences, with 12% observed a single time. About this clonotype itself: Its antigen is not known.

The CDR3 sequence is 14 residues long. Germline V gives CDR1 MNHNY, CDR2 SVGAGI (reference sequence). Trimming took off 0 bases at V and 5 bases at J, with 10 bases between the two ends. Study observations and caveats: Anti-spike CD8 specificities were favored by VDJdb matching, whose results missed private and CD4 specificities.

The sample taken for sequencing was whole blood. The TCR originated in an adult who was a healthcare worker with PCR-confirmed SARS-CoV-2 infection or an uninfected control (not recorded which). The chain uses TRBV6-6 and TRBJ2-5; the D call may be TRBD1 or TRBD2 (6 bases each). CDR3 protein: CASSYSGGKETQYF. The DNA of the CDR3 is TGTGCCAGCAGTTACTCAGGGGGGAAGGAGACCCAGTACTTC.